These T cell receptor beta chains were read from a single sample in a study of cytomegalovirus exposure and HLA in healthy donors. Generated by immunoSEQ multiplex PCR, the TCRdb table keeps only in-frame clones and is missing some. The sample records tens of thousands of clones, approximately 72% being singletons. Material for sequencing was PBMCs. The receptor set was obtained from a man in his fifties or sixties in good health and CMV-seropositive. Both conserved end residues are part of each CDR3. The D gene is left open where the match is weak. A row's size may be missing; if present it is once, few, many or a size class.

j_call d_call v_call cdr3_length clone_size cdr3_aa cdr3_nt
TRBJ2-5 TRBD1 TRBV5-4 12 few CASGTGQETQYF TGTGCCAGCGGGACAGGGCAAGAGACCCAGTACTTC
TRBJ1-5 - TRBV6-1 12 - CASSEQARPQHF TGTGCCAGCAGTGAACAGGCCAGGCCCCAGCATTTT
TRBJ2-5 - TRBV19 12 - CASSIQGETQYF TGTGCCAGTAGTATTCAGGGGGAGACCCAGTACTTC
TRBJ1-1 TRBD1 TRBV7-9 15 - CASSSAGTANTEAFF TGTGCCAGCAGTTCCGCAGGGACAGCGAACACTGAAGCTTTCTTT
TRBJ1-2 - TRBV25-1 16 few CASSDSSPGGADGYTF TGTGCCAGCAGTGACTCCTCACCGGGGGGGGCGGATGGCTACACCTTC
TRBJ2-1 TRBD2 TRBV28 15 - CASSLGTSGYNEQFF TGTGCCAGCAGCCTTGGGACTAGCGGGTACAATGAGCAGTTCTTC
TRBJ2-7 - TRBV18 14 - CASSPGGGAYEQYF TGTGCCAGCTCACCGGGAGGCGGCGCCTACGAGCAGTACTTC
TRBJ2-7 TRBD1 TRBV7-2 16 - CASSLIARGQGNEQYF TGTGCCAGCAGCTTAATAGCCCGCGGACAGGGTAACGAGCAGTACTTC
TRBJ2-1 - TRBV6-5 14 - CASSRGEGRYEQFF TGTGCCAGCAGCCGCGGAGAGGGCCGGTACGAGCAGTTCTTC
TRBJ1-2 - TRBV9 16 - CASSTPQGKANYGYTF TGTGCCAGCAGCACCCCCCAGGGAAAAGCTAACTATGGCTACACCTTC
TRBJ2-5 - TRBV19 13 - CASRQSGQGTQYF TGTGCCAGTAGGCAGAGCGGGCAAGGAACCCAGTACTTC
TRBJ1-6 - TRBV4-3 14 once CASSRTLDNSPLHF TGCGCCAGCAGCAGGACACTCGATAATTCACCCCTCCACTTT
TRBJ2-1 - TRBV21-1 14 - CASSKVGHRPGQFF TGTGCCAGCAGCAAAGTTGGACACAGGCCTGGGCAGTTCTTC
TRBJ2-1 - TRBV9 11 - CASSVADEQFF TGTGCCAGCAGCGTAGCAGATGAGCAGTTCTTC
TRBJ1-4 TRBD1 TRBV5-1 16 - CASSLEGQGRGEKLFF TGCGCCAGCAGCTTGGAGGGACAGGGTCGTGGTGAAAAACTGTTTTTT
TRBJ1-5 TRBD1 TRBV30 14 few CAWTIQGARQPQHF TGTGCCTGGACGATCCAGGGGGCCCGGCAGCCCCAGCATTTT
TRBJ2-1 TRBD1 TRBV6-6 16 - CASSSARDRGINEQFF TGTGCCAGCAGTTCCGCCCGGGACAGGGGAATCAATGAGCAGTTCTTC
TRBJ2-2 TRBD2 TRBV7-3 17 - CASSVTTGTSGTGELFF TGTGCCAGCAGCGTCACTACCGGGACTAGCGGCACAGGGGAGCTGTTTTTT
TRBJ2-7 TRBD2 TRBV28 14 - CASSGLAGTYEQYF TGTGCCAGCAGTGGACTAGCGGGGACCTACGAGCAGTACTTC
TRBJ1-5 TRBD1 TRBV6-4 19 few CASTDPPTGGPNSNQPQHF TGTGCCAGCACTGACCCCCCGACAGGGGGCCCTAATAGCAATCAGCCCCAGCATTTT
TRBJ2-5 TRBD1 TRBV6-1 15 - CASSMGQGASETQYF TGTGCCAGCAGTATGGGACAGGGAGCCTCGGAGACCCAGTACTTC
TRBJ2-7 TRBD2 TRBV7-2 19 - CASSSPWPSGGTFSYEQYF TGTGCCAGCAGCTCCCCCTGGCCTAGCGGGGGGACCTTCTCCTACGAGCAGTACTTC
TRBJ1-2 - TRBV2 12 once CASDITNYGYTF TGTGCCAGTGACATTACTAACTATGGCTACACCTTC
TRBJ2-7 TRBD2 TRBV7-2 12 - CASALSGGEQYF TGTGCCAGTGCACTTAGCGGGGGCGAGCAGTACTTC